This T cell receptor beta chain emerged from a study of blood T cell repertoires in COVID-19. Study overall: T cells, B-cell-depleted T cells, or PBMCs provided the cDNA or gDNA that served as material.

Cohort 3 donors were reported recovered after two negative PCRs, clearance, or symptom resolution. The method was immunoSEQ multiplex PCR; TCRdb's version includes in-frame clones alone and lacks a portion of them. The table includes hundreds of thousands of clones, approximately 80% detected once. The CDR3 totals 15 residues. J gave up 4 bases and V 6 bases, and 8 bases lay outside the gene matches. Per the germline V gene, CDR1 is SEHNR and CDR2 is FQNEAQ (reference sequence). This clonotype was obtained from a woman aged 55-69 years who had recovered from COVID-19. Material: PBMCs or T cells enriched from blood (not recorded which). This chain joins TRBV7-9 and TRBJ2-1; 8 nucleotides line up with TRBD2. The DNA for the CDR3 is TGTGCCAGCAGTGTAAGCGGGGGACGGTACAATGAGCAGTTCTTC. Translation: CASSVSGGRYNEQFF.